These 11 T cell receptor beta chains were sequenced from one sample in a study of blood T cell repertoires in COVID-19. Only in-frame clones appear in the TCRdb table, and some are missing; sequencing was by immunoSEQ multiplex PCR. The data show about 34,000 clones, approximately 80% seen once. Specimen: peripheral blood. The receptor set was obtained from a human donor in a cohort sampled during active COVID-19.

The V call is TRBV2, the J call TRBJ2-3, with 7 bases lining up with TRBD2. V shed 6 bases, J shed 4 bases, and the junction held 7 bases outside the gene matches. This CDR3 region has 14 residues. Germline lookup yields CDR1 SNHLY and CDR2 FYNNEI. CDR3 amino acids: CASRGGSRADTQYF. CDR3 nucleotide sequence: TGTGCCAGCAGGGGCGGGAGCCGGGCAGATACGCAGTATTTT.

This clone occurred a few times. The rearrangement joins TRBV5-6 to TRBJ2-5; possible D gene TRBD2, 5 bases. This CDR3 has 16 residues. Between the trimmed V and J ends, which lost 2 bases and 3 bases, there was a span of 17 bases. Germline V gives CDR1 SGHDT, CDR2 YYEEEE. The CDR3 nucleotides read TGTGCCAGCAGCTTATTAGTAGGGCTAGCCGAAGAGACCCAGTACTTC. Its translation: CASSLLVGLAEETQYF.

This chain joins TRBV7-9 and TRBJ2-7; D might be TRBD2 (7 bases). The CDR3 length is 14 residues. The ends were cut back, 5 bases at V and 0 bases at J, with 11 bases in the middle. CDR1 is SEHNR and CDR2 is FQNEAQ in the germline V gene (reference sequence). The DNA of the CDR3 is TGTGCCAGCAGCCCAGCGGGACACTCCTACGAGCAGTACTTC. It codes for CASSPAGHSYEQYF.

The chain couples TRBV19 to TRBJ2-5; a possible D gene is TRBD2 (6 bases). Trimming pared 3 bases from V and 4 bases from J, leaving 12 bases between. The CDR3 is 14 amino acids. Germline CDR1 and CDR2: LNHDA and SQIVND (reference sequence). The CDR3 is CASSMVGGSETQYF. CDR3 sequence (DNA): TGTGCCAGTAGTATGGTTGGGGGGTCAGAGACCCAGTACTTC.

This clone appeared a single time. The V call is TRBV7-6, the J call TRBJ2-7; possible D gene TRBD2, 6 bases. The CDR3 sequence is 14 residues long. Germline V lookup: CDR1 SGHVS, CDR2 FNYEAQ. The V and J ends lost 4 bases and 3 bases respectively, with 13 bases between them. The CDR3 loop reads CASSSGRDNYEQYF. CDR3 coding DNA: TGTGCCAGCAGCTCCGGGAGAGACAACTACGAGCAGTACTTC.

The chain carries TRBV7-8 and TRBJ2-7; D is ambiguous. Looked up from germline, CDR1 is SGHVS and CDR2 is FQNEAQ. V was clipped by 5 bases and J by 2 bases, with 4 bases between them. CDR3 length: 11 amino acids. The CDR3 DNA is TGTGCCAGCAGCGCGGCCTACGAGCAGTACTTC. This encodes CASSAAYEQYF.

The chain has TRBV5-1 and TRBJ1-2; 9 nucleotides match TRBD1. V lost 4 bases and J lost 1; bases outside the gene matches: 11. Germline V CDR1 and CDR2: SGHRS, YFSETQ. The CDR3 sequence is 17 residues long. The CDR3 region is CASSDGTGTPINYGYTF. The CDR3 DNA sequence: TGCGCCAGCAGCGATGGGACAGGGACGCCGATTAACTATGGCTACACCTTC.

The table lists this clone with a few counts. This sequence joins TRBV20-1 and TRBJ1-6; tentatively, D is TRBD1 (6 bases). The V end was cut by 3 bases, the J end by 7 bases, with 16 bases between. Germline V lookup: CDR1 DFQATT, CDR2 SNEGSKA (reference sequence). This CDR3 has 15 amino acids. For the CDR3, the DNA is TGCAGTGCTAGTGCAGGGGCGCTAAGAAATTCACCCCTCCACTTT. Amino acid sequence: CSASAGALRNSPLHF.

J is TRBJ1-5 and V is TRBV12-3 or TRBV12-4, with D unclear. This CDR3 has 13 amino acids. V was trimmed by 1 base and J by 4 bases, leaving 5 bases between them. In DNA, the CDR3 is TGTGCCAGCAGTTTAGGGGAGAATCAGCCCCAGCATTTT. This encodes CASSLGENQPQHF.

V gene TRBV5-1 combines with J gene TRBJ2-5, with 11 bases fitting TRBD2. Germline V gene sequence: CDR1 SGHRS, CDR2 YFSETQ. This CDR3 is 16 amino acids long. V shed 0 bases and J 4 bases; nucleotides not matched to a gene: 5. In nucleotides, the CDR3 is TGCGCCAGCAGCTTGGGACTAGCGGGATTCGGAGAGACCCAGTACTTC. Translation gives CASSLGLAGFGETQYF.

This rearrangement joins TRBV19 to TRBJ1-1; perhaps TRBD1 as D (5 bases). Trimming shortened V by 5 bases and J by 6 bases, and 16 bases separated the two germline ends. CDR1 is LNHDA and CDR2 is SQIVND in the germline V gene (reference sequence). This CDR3 spans 14 amino acids. The CDR3 here is CASSRQGSLSEAFF. In DNA, the CDR3 is TGTGCCAGTAGTCGGCAGGGTTCTTTATCTGAAGCTTTCTTT.